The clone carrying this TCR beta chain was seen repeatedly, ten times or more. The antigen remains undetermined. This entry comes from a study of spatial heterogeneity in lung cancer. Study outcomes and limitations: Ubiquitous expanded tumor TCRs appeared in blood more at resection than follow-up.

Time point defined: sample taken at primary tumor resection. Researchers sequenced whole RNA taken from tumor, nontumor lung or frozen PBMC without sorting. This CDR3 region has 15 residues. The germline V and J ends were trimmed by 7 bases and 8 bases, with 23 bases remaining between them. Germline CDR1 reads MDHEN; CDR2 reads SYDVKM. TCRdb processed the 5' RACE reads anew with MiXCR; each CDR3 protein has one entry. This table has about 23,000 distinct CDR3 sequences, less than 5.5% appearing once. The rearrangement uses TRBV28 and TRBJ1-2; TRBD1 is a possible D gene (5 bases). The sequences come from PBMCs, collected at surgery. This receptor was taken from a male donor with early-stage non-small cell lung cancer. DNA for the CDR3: TGTGCCAGCATGGTGGGGGACCAGGTGCCTATGGGCTACACCTTC. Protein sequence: CASMVGDQVPMGYTF.